What follows is one TCR beta chain and its context. The data belong to a study of CD8 T cells in Susac syndrome. Sequencing targeted TCR beta in T cells from blood (CD8+ and CD4+). Negative magnetic isolation gave CD8+ and CD4+ cells; FACS enriched CD8+ TEMRA. Trimming shortened V by 4 bases and J by 7 bases, and 16 bases separated the two germline ends. There are 14 residues in the CDR3. Germline V CDR1 and CDR2: PRHDT, FYEKMQ (reference sequence). Random hexamers were used to reverse transcribe about 0.45 to 1 ug of RNA. An immunoSEQ multiplex PCR generated amplified TCR beta CDR3 products spanning 54 Vbeta and 13 Jbeta. TCRdb re-analysed the immunoSEQ multiplex PCR reads in MiXCR, keeping a single row per CDR3 protein. This table holds roughly 200,000 distinct CDR3 sequences, 95% found once.

This clonotype was obtained from a human donor with multiple sclerosis. The V call is TRBV13, the J call TRBJ1-2; D possibly corresponds to TRBD1 (5 bases). The sequencing input was CD4+ T cells from PBMCs. The CDR3 here is CASSSLYQGAGYTF. The CDR3, as DNA: TGTGCCAGCAGCTCACTCTACCAGGGAGCTGGCTACACCTTC.